Each of the 11 T cell receptor beta chains below was sequenced from the same sample in a study of cytomegalovirus exposure and HLA in healthy donors. The PCR employed 60 Vbeta primers together with 13 Jbeta primers. Sequenced by immunoSEQ multiplex PCR; TCRdb stores in-frame clones only, minus some. The sample holds 150,000 to 250,000 clones. The sample consisted of PBMCs. The receptors shown here come from a boy aged 5-17 years in good health and CMV-seronegative.

This chain uses TRBV19 with TRBJ1-5, with D possibly matching TRBD1 (5 bases). Germline V gene lookup returns CDR1 LNHDA and CDR2 SQIVND (reference sequence). The V and J ends lost 7 bases and 0 bases respectively, with 16 bases between them. The CDR3 spans 16 residues. This CDR3 reads CASNPDSIYSNQPQHF. CDR3 in DNA: TGTGCCAGTAATCCAGACAGCATTTATAGCAATCAGCCCCAGCATTTT.

The V call is TRBV5-1, the J call TRBJ1-1; D not resolved. V was pared by 0 bases and J by 8 bases, with 20 bases between. The CDR3 spans 16 residues. Germline CDR1 is SGHRS and CDR2 is YFSETQ. CDR3 loop: CASSLALLLAEEEAFF. The CDR3 nucleotides read TGCGCCAGCAGCTTGGCCCTGCTCCTCGCTGAGGAGGAAGCTTTCTTT.

This CDR3 is CASSLATRGTEAFF. CDR3 DNA: TGTGCCAGCAGTCTTGCCACGCGGGGCACTGAAGCTTTCTTT. The rearrangement joins TRBV28 to TRBJ1-1, with D unresolved. V gave up 5 bases and J gave up 4 bases, with 14 bases separating them. The germline V gene has CDR1 MDHEN and CDR2 SYDVKM. This CDR3 is built from 14 residues.

This rearrangement joins TRBV2 to TRBJ1-2; the D is unclear. The CDR3 has 12 amino acids. V was shortened by 3 bases and J by 8 bases, with 10 bases between the two germline ends. Germline V gene sequence: CDR1 SNHLY, CDR2 FYNNEI. CDR3 loop: CASSDDKRGYTF. CDR3 nucleotides: TGTGCCAGCAGTGATGATAAGAGAGGCTACACCTTC.

The rearrangement uses TRBV7-9 and TRBJ2-3; D gene unclear. The CDR3 loop spans 15 amino acids. Trimming shortened V by 5 bases and J by 3 bases, and 15 bases separated the two germline ends. Germline CDR1 reads SEHNR; CDR2 reads FQNEAQ (reference sequence). CDR3 region: CASSAYTPRTDTQYF. DNA of the CDR3: TGTGCCAGCAGCGCATACACCCCGAGGACAGATACGCAGTATTTT. Supplemented by reference TRBV7-9 and TRBJ2-3, the full variable domain reads DTGVSQNPRHKITKRGQNVTFRCDPISEHNRLYWYRQTLGQGPEFLTYFQNEAQLEKSRLLSDRFSAERPKGSFSTLEIQRTEQGDSAMYLCASSAYTPRTDTQYFGPGTRLTVL.

V is TRBV13 and J is TRBJ1-6, with no clear D. Germline V CDR1 and CDR2: PRHDT, FYEKMQ (reference sequence). The CDR3 consists of 15 residues. V was cut by 3 bases and J by 6 bases, with 12 bases left in between. The DNA of the CDR3 is TGTGCCAGCAGCTTCAGGACTGAGTTTAATTCACCCCTCCACTTT. Residues: CASSFRTEFNSPLHF.

The rearrangement uses TRBV9 and TRBJ2-1; D uncertain. This CDR3 is built from 16 residues. Trimming took off 0 bases at V and 4 bases at J, with 14 bases between the two ends. Germline V lookup: CDR1 SGDLS, CDR2 YYNGEE. The DNA for the CDR3 is TGTGCCAGCAGCGTAGTAGGCCGAGGCATTTACAATGAGCAGTTCTTC. Residues: CASSVVGRGIYNEQFF.

The chain recombines TRBV28 with TRBJ2-1; TRBD2 matches 7 bases. This CDR3 has 15 residues. J lost 9 bases, V lost 8 bases, and 16 bases had no gene match. Germline V gene sequence: CDR1 MDHEN, CDR2 SYDVKM. For the CDR3, the DNA is TGTGCCAGCTCGGGGCGGGACTATGCCCAGGGTGAGCAGTTCTTC. Its translation is CASSGRDYAQGEQFF.

V usage is TRBV27 and J usage is TRBJ2-7, with no clear D. This CDR3 contains 14 residues. CDR1 MNHEY and CDR2 SMNVEV come from the germline V gene (reference sequence). Trimming stripped 0 bases from V and 2 bases from J, with 8 bases between. This chain's CDR3 is CASSLSVTPYEQYF. The CDR3 DNA is TGTGCCAGCAGTTTATCGGTAACTCCCTACGAGCAGTACTTC.

A note on this clone: At the DNA level, this CDR3 is encoded by other sequences in the same sample as well. The rearrangement joins TRBV7-9 to TRBJ1-1, with D possibly being TRBD1 (5 bases). Germline CDR1 and CDR2: SEHNR and FQNEAQ (reference sequence). The CDR3 runs to 13 residues. Trimming stripped 5 bases from V and 1 base from J, with 8 bases between. CDR3 nucleotide sequence: TGTGCCAGCAGCCGCGGGGGGAACACTGAAGCTTTCTTT. Amino acids: CASSRGGNTEAFF. Full variable domain (remainder filled in from reference TRBV7-9 and TRBJ1-1): DTGVSQNPRHKITKRGQNVTFRCDPISEHNRLYWYRQTLGQGPEFLTYFQNEAQLEKSRLLSDRFSAERPKGSFSTLEIQRTEQGDSAMYLCASSRGGNTEAFFGQGTRLTVV.

This chain uses TRBV6-4 with TRBJ2-7, with 9 bases fitting TRBD1. From germline, CDR1 is MRHNA and CDR2 SNTAGT. J was trimmed by 4 bases and V by 6 bases; bases with no gene match: 10. The CDR3 has 15 amino acids. The DNA for the CDR3 is TGTGCCAGCAGATCGACAGGGGGTTGGACGTACGAGCAGTACTTC. This codes for CASRSTGGWTYEQYF.